One and the same sample provided the 31 T cell receptor beta chains below, sequenced in a study of cytomegalovirus exposure and HLA in healthy donors. The PCR used 60 Vbeta and 13 Jbeta primers. Generated by immunoSEQ multiplex PCR, the TCRdb table keeps only in-frame clones and is missing some. The sample has approximately 190,000 clones; 80% to 90% are singletons. The source material was PBMCs. These receptors all stem from a middle-aged man in good health and CMV-seropositive.

The chain links TRBV6-6 to TRBJ1-4; D remains unclear. The CDR3 totals 14 residues. V was trimmed by 1 base and J by 6 bases, leaving 9 bases between them. CDR1 is MNHNY and CDR2 is SVGAGI in the germline V gene (reference sequence). The CDR3: CASSYYEGYEKLFF. For the CDR3, the DNA is TGTGCCAGCAGTTACTACGAGGGATATGAAAAACTGTTTTTT.

The count of this clone is one. The chain links TRBV27 to TRBJ2-2, with TRBD2 matching 9 bases. The germline gives CDR1 MNHEY, CDR2 SMNVEV (reference sequence). The CDR3 covers 14 residues. Trimming took 10 bases from V and 5 from J; bases not matched to a gene: 8. Here the CDR3 reads CATKGAGGTGELFF. DNA of the CDR3: TGTGCCACCAAGGGGGCGGGAGGGACCGGGGAGCTGTTTTTT.

On this clone: Additional DNA sequences in this sample encode the identical CDR3. The V call is TRBV9, the J call TRBJ2-7, with 9 bases fitting TRBD2. There are 18 residues in the CDR3. Germline CDR1 and CDR2: SGDLS and YYNGEE. V was pared by 0 bases and J by 4 bases, with 14 bases of the junction left unmatched. Here the CDR3 reads CASSVEAGLAGTQYEQYF. CDR3 sequence (DNA): TGTGCCAGCAGCGTAGAGGCCGGGCTAGCGGGGACTCAGTACGAGCAGTACTTC.

The V gene is TRBV28, the J gene TRBJ1-2; 12 bases are a match to TRBD1. J lost 6 bases, V lost 2 bases, and 13 bases had no gene match. The CDR3 totals 18 residues. Per germline, CDR1 MDHEN and CDR2 SYDVKM. The CDR3 is CASSLGPGQGAPGHGYTF. In DNA, the CDR3 is TGTGCCAGCAGTTTAGGTCCGGGACAGGGGGCTCCCGGTCATGGCTACACCTTC.

The chain has TRBV9 and TRBJ2-1, with TRBD2 identical over 11 bases. The CDR3 is made up of 14 amino acids. J lost 8 bases, V lost 3 bases, and 4 bases had no gene match. Germline loops: CDR1 SGDLS, CDR2 YYNGEE. This CDR3 reads CASSAGTSGYEQFF. CDR3 DNA: TGTGCCAGCAGCGCCGGGACTAGCGGTTATGAGCAGTTCTTC.

This chain links TRBV19 with TRBJ1-3; D call uncertain. CDR3 size: 18 residues. In germline, CDR1 is LNHDA, CDR2 SQIVND (reference sequence). V was cut by 6 bases and J by 1 base, with 22 bases left in between. CDR3 sequence: CASSPVRSGRVSGNTIYF. CDR3 DNA sequence: TGTGCCAGTAGCCCCGTCCGGAGCGGGAGGGTATCTGGAAACACCATATATTTT.

This chain links TRBV5-1 with TRBJ1-1, with TRBD1 as a possible D gene (6 bases). This CDR3 is 13 amino acids long. The ends were cut back, 6 bases at V and 5 bases at J, with 14 bases in the middle. Germline lookup yields CDR1 SGHRS and CDR2 YFSETQ. CDR3 protein: CASTPPGETEAFF. For the CDR3, the DNA is TGCGCCAGCACCCCGCCAGGGGAGACTGAAGCTTTCTTT.

This clone has only a few counts. The gene calls are TRBV5-1 and TRBJ2-2; no clear D. V was pared by 4 bases and J by 5 bases, with 12 bases between. CDR1 is SGHRS, CDR2 YFSETQ, per germline. This CDR3 spans 14 amino acids. The CDR3 DNA reads as TGCGCCAGCAGCCTGCAGTTGAGGACCGGGGAGCTGTTTTTT. It translates to CASSLQLRTGELFF.

This clone was seen a single time. The rearrangement joins TRBV30 to TRBJ1-5; D is perhaps TRBD1 (6 bases). V lost 3 bases and J 5 bases, leaving 11 bases between the germline ends. This CDR3 is 13 amino acids long. Germline loops: CDR1 GTSNPN, CDR2 SVGIG (reference sequence). The CDR3: CAWSPGVDQPQHF. The CDR3 region has the DNA TGTGCCTGGAGCCCAGGGGTAGATCAGCCCCAGCATTTT.

The V gene is TRBV5-6, the J gene TRBJ2-5, with D tentatively TRBD2 (5 bases). Germline-derived CDR1 and CDR2 are SGHDT and YYEEEE. CDR3 size: 15 residues. V lost 0 bases, J lost 5 bases, and 14 bases lay in between. The CDR3 DNA reads TGTGCCAGCAGCTTGGGCCGGGAATCCGGCGAGACCCAGTACTTC. As protein: CASSLGRESGETQYF.

With regard to this clone: Germline is not matched at one junction end, which may reflect a read error. The V call is TRBV7-9, the J call TRBJ2-7; the D gene is possibly TRBD2 (6 bases). The CDR3 extends over 15 amino acids. Germline V gives CDR1 SEHNR, CDR2 FQNEAQ (reference sequence). CDR3 protein: CSSSLGTGTAGEQYF. CDR3 nucleotide sequence: TGTTCCAGCAGCTTAGGTACGGGGACGGCGGGGGAGCAGTACTTC.

V is TRBV7-9 and J is TRBJ1-1; D not resolved. CDR1 is SEHNR and CDR2 is FQNEAQ in the germline V gene (reference sequence). This CDR3 has 15 residues. Trimming pared 2 bases from V and 6 bases from J, leaving 16 bases between. CDR3: CASSLLSPFSAEAFF. CDR3 nucleotides: TGTGCCAGCAGCTTATTAAGCCCTTTCTCGGCTGAAGCTTTCTTT.

V usage is TRBV6-1 and J usage is TRBJ2-1, with D possibly matching TRBD2 (7 bases). V lost 3 bases, J lost 8 bases, and 17 bases lay in between. CDR1 is MNHNS and CDR2 is SASEGT in the germline V gene. The CDR3 runs to 15 residues. Written as DNA, the CDR3 is TGTGCCAGCAGTGAGCTTGGGACAAGCGGGGATGAGCAGTTCTTC. This encodes CASSELGTSGDEQFF.

The sample holds one count of this clone. The rearrangement links TRBV4-1 to TRBJ1-5; D is perhaps TRBD1 (6 bases). The CDR3 spans 19 residues. Germline V lookup: CDR1 MGHRA, CDR2 YSYEKL. Trimming took off 3 bases at V and 3 bases at J, with 24 bases between the two ends. The CDR3 DNA reads TGCGCCAGCAGCCACTCCCGTTTGCGGGGGCGGGGAATCAATCAGCCCCAGCATTTT. Its protein product is CASSHSRLRGRGINQPQHF.

The chain carries TRBV5-4 and TRBJ2-1, with TRBD2 identical over 7 bases. V lost 0 bases, J lost 0 bases, and 3 bases stayed unmatched. Looked up from germline, CDR1 is SGHNT and CDR2 is YYREEE (reference sequence). The CDR3 loop spans 16 amino acids. CDR3 region: CASSLDGGSSYNEQFF. CDR3 nucleotides: TGTGCCAGCAGCTTGGACGGCGGGAGCTCCTACAATGAGCAGTTCTTC.

CDR3 DNA: TGTGCCAGCTCCACGGTCAATGAGCAGTTCTTC. This sequence encodes CASSTVNEQFF. The chain uses TRBV18 and TRBJ2-1, with D unresolved. V lost 6 bases and J 6 bases, leaving 6 bases between the germline ends. Germline V gene lookup returns CDR1 KGHSH and CDR2 LQKENI. The CDR3 extends over 11 amino acids.

This sequence joins TRBV11-2 and TRBJ2-7; possibly TRBD1 for D (7 bases). Germline V gene sequence: CDR1 SGHAT, CDR2 FQNNGV. The CDR3 loop spans 16 amino acids. The ends were cut back, 2 bases at V and 5 bases at J, with 19 bases in the middle. CDR3 nucleotide sequence: TGTGCCAGCAGCTTATTAGGTCGGGGCAGGGGGGACGAGCAGTACTTC. Translation: CASSLLGRGRGDEQYF. Full variable domain (remainder filled in from reference TRBV11-2 and TRBJ2-7): EAGVAQSPRYKIIEKRQSVAFWCNPISGHATLYWYQQILGQGPKLLIQFQNNGVVDDSQLPKDRFSAERLKGVDSTLKIQPAKLEDSAVYLCASSLLGRGRGDEQYFGPGTRLTVT.

The chain employs TRBV29-1 and TRBJ2-4; D is possibly TRBD2 (5 bases). The germline CDR1 and CDR2 sequences are SQVTM and ANQGSEA. Trimming took off 7 bases at V and 4 bases at J, with 17 bases between the two ends. There are 14 residues in the CDR3. The CDR3 protein is CSARDSSGKNIQYF. The CDR3 nucleotides are TGCAGCGCAAGAGACTCGTCGGGGAAAAACATTCAGTACTTC.

This clone was counted once. This rearrangement joins TRBV29-1 to TRBJ2-2; a possible D gene is TRBD2 (6 bases). The V and J ends lost 7 bases and 5 bases respectively, with 14 bases between them. Germline CDR1 reads SQVTM; CDR2 reads ANQGSEA. The CDR3 totals 13 residues. In DNA, the CDR3 is TGCAGCGCCTTTTGGGGGGAAACCGGGGAGCTGTTTTTT. Translating it yields CSAFWGETGELFF.

This chain connects TRBV28 to TRBJ1-5; D may be TRBD1 (6 bases). Germline assignment: CDR1 MDHEN and CDR2 SYDVKM. The length of the CDR3 is 13 residues. V was shortened by 5 bases and J by 6 bases, with 11 bases between the two germline ends. The CDR3 DNA reads as TGTGCCAGCAGTCCCAGGGGCAGTCAGCCCCAGCATTTT. Its protein is CASSPRGSQPQHF.

V gene TRBV11-3 combines with J gene TRBJ1-5; possible D gene TRBD1, 5 bases. Trimming cost V 2 bases and J 9 bases, with 20 bases left between them. Germline V CDR1 and CDR2: SGHNT, YENEEA. CDR3 size: 16 residues. Written as DNA, the CDR3 is TGTGCCAGCAGCTTACGGGGGGGAGGGGCGGGTTCGCCCCAGCATTTT. It translates to CASSLRGGGAGSPQHF.

The gene calls are TRBV7-6 and TRBJ2-7; no definite D call. The germline V gene has CDR1 SGHVS and CDR2 FNYEAQ. The V end lost 4 bases, the J end lost 3 bases, and 10 bases lay between the germline ends. The CDR3 sequence is 13 residues long. The CDR3 sequence is CASSYSVDYEQYF. In nucleotides, the CDR3 is TGTGCCAGCAGCTACTCCGTTGACTACGAGCAGTACTTC.

This chain connects TRBV5-4 to TRBJ1-4; no definite D call. The V gene's germline CDR1 is SGHNT and CDR2 YYREEE (reference sequence). Trimming took 1 base from V and 7 from J, leaving 17 bases between them. There are 16 residues in the CDR3. Here the CDR3 DNA reads TGTGCCAGCAGCTTGTCGGGCGGTCTCCGGGGTGAAAAACTGTTTTTT. It yields the protein CASSLSGGLRGEKLFF.

V gene TRBV12-5 combines with J gene TRBJ2-5; no clear D. V was clipped by 2 bases and J by 2 bases, with 9 bases between them. CDR1 is LGHNT, CDR2 FRNRAP, per germline. The CDR3 is 14 residues long. As DNA, the CDR3 is TGTGCTAGTGGTTTGTCAGGCAGACAAGAGACCCAGTACTTC. It is translated as CASGLSGRQETQYF.

This chain joins TRBV28 and TRBJ2-3; 9 nucleotides line up with TRBD2. Germline V gene sequence: CDR1 MDHEN, CDR2 SYDVKM. The CDR3 length is 14 residues. Trimming at V came to 6 bases and at J to 5 bases, leaving 6 bases not matched to a gene. CDR3 nucleotide sequence: TGTGCCAGCAGCTTAGCGGGAGAGGGAGATACGCAGTATTTT. It translates to CASSLAGEGDTQYF. Complete variable domain (other parts from reference TRBV28 and TRBJ2-3): DVKVTQSSRYLVKRTGEKVFLECVQDMDHENMFWYRQDPGLGLRLIYFSYDVKMKEKGDIPEGYSVSREKKERFSLILESASTNQTSMYLCASSLAGEGDTQYFGPGTRLTVL.

The rearrangement links TRBV5-1 to TRBJ2-5; 13 nucleotides align to TRBD2. From germline, CDR1 is SGHRS and CDR2 YFSETQ. This CDR3 is built from 15 residues. V shed 3 bases, J shed 5 bases, and the junction held 4 bases outside the gene matches. The DNA of the CDR3 is TGCGCCAGCAGCTCAGGACTAGCGGGAGCTGAGACCCAGTACTTC. It translates to CASSSGLAGAETQYF.

This clone has just a few counts. The chain recombines TRBV6-5 with TRBJ1-5; 7 bases map to TRBD1. Germline CDR1 is MNHEY and CDR2 is SVGAGI. V lost 6 bases, J lost 3 bases, and 8 bases stayed unmatched. This CDR3 comprises 15 residues. CDR3 in amino acids: CASRRDRGDNQPQHF. Written as DNA, the CDR3 is TGTGCCAGCAGACGGGACAGAGGGGACAATCAGCCCCAGCATTTT.

The chain is built from TRBV28 and TRBJ2-3; D remains ambiguous. Germline V gene data show CDR1 as MDHEN and CDR2 as SYDVKM. Trimming took off 5 bases at V and 4 bases at J, with 10 bases between the two ends. The CDR3 is 13 residues long. Here the CDR3 reads CASSRIAPDTQYF. For the CDR3, the DNA is TGTGCCAGCAGTCGAATAGCCCCAGATACGCAGTATTTT.

This chain connects TRBV5-1 to TRBJ2-7, with 12 bases matching TRBD2. The CDR3 consists of 17 residues. Per the germline V gene, CDR1 is SGHRS and CDR2 is YFSETQ. The ends lost 1 base at V and 3 bases at J; junction bases unmatched: 8. Written as DNA, the CDR3 is TGCGCCAGCAGCTTGCCCCCAAGACTAGCGGGAGTCTACGAGCAGTACTTC. It yields the protein CASSLPPRLAGVYEQYF.

The V and J genes are TRBV28 and TRBJ2-2; D is unclear. V dropped 2 bases and J dropped 1 base, with 5 bases sitting between them. CDR1 and CDR2 (germline): MDHEN, SYDVKM. CDR3 length equals 14 residues. The CDR3 region is CASSLRRNTGELFF. The CDR3 bases are TGTGCCAGCAGTTTAAGGAGGAACACCGGGGAGCTGTTTTTT. Filled out from reference TRBV28 and TRBJ2-2, the complete variable domain reads DVKVTQSSRYLVKRTGEKVFLECVQDMDHENMFWYRQDPGLGLRLIYFSYDVKMKEKGDIPEGYSVSREKKERFSLILESASTNQTSMYLCASSLRRNTGELFFGEGSRLTVL.

This clone was found once. V is TRBV7-6 and J is TRBJ2-2; 11 nucleotides match TRBD1. The CDR3 has 16 residues. The V and J ends lost 5 bases and 5 bases, in that order; junction bases with no gene match: 7. Looked up from germline, CDR1 is SGHVS and CDR2 is FNYEAQ. CDR3 DNA: TGTGCCAGCAGCCCTCGGGACAGGGGGTTTACCGGGGAGCTGTTTTTT. Translated: CASSPRDRGFTGELFF.